The following is a TCR beta chain sequence with its context. Its matching antigen is unknown. This record comes from a study of blood T cells in healthy people across ages. Study-level information: Using template switching, researchers captured about one barcoded beta molecule for each two T cells. Study results and limitations: Both naive CD4+ cell counts and diversity were greater in long-lived donors than in aged donors. Estimated diversity across one million T cells was deemed an underestimate. PBMCs that were unsorted prevented a conclusive naive versus antigen-experienced comparison.

In germline, CDR1 is MNHEY, CDR2 SMNVEV (reference sequence). This CDR3 region has 13 residues. V was cut by 7 bases and J by 6 bases, with 10 bases left in between. Using a J-beta primer mix together with a sample-barcoded 5' primer, a second PCR was run for roughly 7 to 12 cycles. TCRdb reprocessed the 5' RACE reads via MiXCR and lists one record per CDR3 protein. The repertoire holds 790,000 or so distinct CDR3 sequences, with 45% to 70% as singletons. The source material was blood. V and J are TRBV27 and TRBJ1-6; D is uncertain. This clonotype was obtained from a man in his forties in good health. The CDR3 spells CASTPVGNSPLHF. CDR3 bases: TGTGCCAGCACGCCAGTGGGTAATTCACCCCTCCACTTT.